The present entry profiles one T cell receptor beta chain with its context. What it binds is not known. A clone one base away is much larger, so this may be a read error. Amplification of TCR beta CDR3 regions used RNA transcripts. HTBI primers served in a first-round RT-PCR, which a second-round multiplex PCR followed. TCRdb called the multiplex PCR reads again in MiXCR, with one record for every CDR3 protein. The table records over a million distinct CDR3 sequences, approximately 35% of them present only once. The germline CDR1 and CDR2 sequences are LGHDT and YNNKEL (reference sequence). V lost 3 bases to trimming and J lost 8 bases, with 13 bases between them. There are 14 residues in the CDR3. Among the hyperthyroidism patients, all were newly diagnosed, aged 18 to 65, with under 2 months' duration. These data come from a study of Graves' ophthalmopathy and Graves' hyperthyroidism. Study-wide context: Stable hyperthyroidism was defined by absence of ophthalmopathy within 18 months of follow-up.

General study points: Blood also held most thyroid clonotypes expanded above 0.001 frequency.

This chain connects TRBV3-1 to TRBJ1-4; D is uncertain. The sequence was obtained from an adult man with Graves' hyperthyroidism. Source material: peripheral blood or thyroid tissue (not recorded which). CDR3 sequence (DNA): TGTGCCAGCAGCCAGCGGAAGTTAGCGGAAAAACTGTTTTTT. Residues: CASSQRKLAEKLFF.